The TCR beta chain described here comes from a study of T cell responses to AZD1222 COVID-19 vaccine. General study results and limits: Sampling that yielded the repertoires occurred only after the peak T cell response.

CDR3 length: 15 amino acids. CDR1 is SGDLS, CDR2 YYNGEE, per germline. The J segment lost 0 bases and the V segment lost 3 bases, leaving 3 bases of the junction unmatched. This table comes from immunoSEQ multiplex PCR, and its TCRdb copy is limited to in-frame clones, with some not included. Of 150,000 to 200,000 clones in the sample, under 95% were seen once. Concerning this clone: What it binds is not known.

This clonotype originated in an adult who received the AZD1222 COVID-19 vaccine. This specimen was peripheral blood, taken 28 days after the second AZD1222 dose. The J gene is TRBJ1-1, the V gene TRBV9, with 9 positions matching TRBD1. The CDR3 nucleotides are TGTGCCAGCAGCGCGGGACAGGGTCTGAACACTGAAGCTTTCTTT. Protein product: CASSAGQGLNTEAFF.